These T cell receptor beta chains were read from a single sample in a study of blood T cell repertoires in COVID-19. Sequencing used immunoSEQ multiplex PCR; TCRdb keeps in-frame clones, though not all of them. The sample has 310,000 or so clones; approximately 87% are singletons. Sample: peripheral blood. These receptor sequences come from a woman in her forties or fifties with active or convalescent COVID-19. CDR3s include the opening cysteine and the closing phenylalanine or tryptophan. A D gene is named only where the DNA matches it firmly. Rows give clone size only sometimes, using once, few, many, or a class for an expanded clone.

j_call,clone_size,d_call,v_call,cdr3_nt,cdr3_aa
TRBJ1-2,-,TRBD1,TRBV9,TGTGCCAGCAGCGTCAGCACTCGACAGGGGGCTTATGGCTACACCTTC,CASSVSTRQGAYGYTF
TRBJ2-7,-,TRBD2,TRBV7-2,TGTGCCAGCAGCAAAGAAATGGCGGGAGCGGCCTACGAGCAGTACTTC,CASSKEMAGAAYEQYF
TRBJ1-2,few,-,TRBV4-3,TGCGCCAGCAGCCACTCCCTGGCAGGGAACTATGGCTACACCTTC,CASSHSLAGNYGYTF
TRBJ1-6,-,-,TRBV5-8,TGTGCCAGCAGCTCGCTCACAGGGAGCTCCTATAATTCACCCCTCCACTTT,CASSSLTGSSYNSPLHF
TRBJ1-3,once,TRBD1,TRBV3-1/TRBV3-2,TGTGCCAGCAGCCAAGGGGGGACAGGGGTTGGAAACACCATATATTTT,CASSQGGTGVGNTIYF
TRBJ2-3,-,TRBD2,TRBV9,TGTGCCAGCAGCCCCCGGGAGGACACCACAGATACGCAGTATTTT,CASSPREDTTDTQYF
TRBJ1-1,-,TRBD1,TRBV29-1,TGCAGCGTGGGGACAGGGGGAAACACTGAAGCTTTCTTT,CSVGTGGNTEAFF
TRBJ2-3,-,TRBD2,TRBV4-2,TGTGCCAGCAGCCTCGATACTCTAGCGGGAATCACAGATACGCAGTATTTT,CASSLDTLAGITDTQYF
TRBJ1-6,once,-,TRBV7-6,TGTGCCAGCAGGCTAACCCGGGGAGGGAGCTCCTATAATTCACCCCTCCACTTT,CASRLTRGGSSYNSPLHF
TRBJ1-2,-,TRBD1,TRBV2,TGTGCCAGCAGTGAAACGAAGGGGGCCTATGGCTACACCTTC,CASSETKGAYGYTF
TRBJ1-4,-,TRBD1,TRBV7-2,TGTGCCAGCAGCACTCAGGGGGCGCGAGTTGAAAAACTGTTTTTT,CASSTQGARVEKLFF
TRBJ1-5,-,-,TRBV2,TGTGCCAGCGAGGACCAGGGGTTAAATCAGCCCCAGCATTTT,CASEDQGLNQPQHF
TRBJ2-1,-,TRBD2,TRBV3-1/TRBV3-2,TGTGCCAGCAGCCAAGAATACCTTTCCGGGACTAGCGGCCGCAATGAGCAGTTCTTC,CASSQEYLSGTSGRNEQFF
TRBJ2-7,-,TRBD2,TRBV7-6,TGTGCCAGCAGCTTATCGTCGCGGGGGGCCGCCGAGCAGTACTTC,CASSLSSRGAAEQYF
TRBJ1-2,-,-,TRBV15,TGTGCCACCAGCAGTGGCGGCAGTACGAACTATGGCTACACCTTC,CATSSGGSTNYGYTF
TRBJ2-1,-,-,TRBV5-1,TGCGCCAGCAGCTTAACAATGAATGAGCAGTTCTTC,CASSLTMNEQFF
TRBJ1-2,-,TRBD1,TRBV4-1,TGCGCCAGCAGCCAAGAAGTTGGACAGGGGCTGGAAGTTTATGGCTACACCTTC,CASSQEVGQGLEVYGYTF
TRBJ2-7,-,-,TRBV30,TGTGCCCTAACCCCCAGGGGGGCCCTACCCTACGAGCAGTACTTC,CALTPRGALPYEQYF
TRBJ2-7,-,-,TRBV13,TGTGCCAGCAGCTTAGGGGGCCTTAAATCCTACGAGCAGTACTTC,CASSLGGLKSYEQYF
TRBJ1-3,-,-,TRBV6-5,TGTGCCAGCAAGCGGCAGTCTGGAAACACCATATATTTT,CASKRQSGNTIYF
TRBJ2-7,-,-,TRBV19,TGTGCCAGTAGTATCGGTGGAAGTAGGAGCTCCTACGAGCAGTACTTC,CASSIGGSRSSYEQYF
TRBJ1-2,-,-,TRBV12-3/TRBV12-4,TGTGCCAGCAGTGTTGACAGCGACTATGGCTACACCTTC,CASSVDSDYGYTF
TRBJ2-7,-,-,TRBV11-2,TGTGCCAGCAGCTTAGCGGGAGTCTCGCCCTACGAGCAGTACTTC,CASSLAGVSPYEQYF
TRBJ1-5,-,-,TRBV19,TGTGCCAGTAGTCTCCTATATCAGCCCCAGCATTTT,CASSLLYQPQHF
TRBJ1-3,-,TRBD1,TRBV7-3,TGTGCCAGCAGCTTAAATCCACAGGGGGCTGCCGGAAACACCATATATTTT,CASSLNPQGAAGNTIYF
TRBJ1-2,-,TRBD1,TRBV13,TGTGCCAGCAGTGACGGGACAGTCCAGAACTATGGCTACACCTTC,CASSDGTVQNYGYTF
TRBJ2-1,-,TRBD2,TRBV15,TGTGCCACCAGCAGAGATCGACTAGCGGGGGGTGAGCAGTTCTTC,CATSRDRLAGGEQFF
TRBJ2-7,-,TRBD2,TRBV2,TGTGCCAGCAGTGAAGATCCTAGCGGCCTATACGAGCAGTACTTC,CASSEDPSGLYEQYF
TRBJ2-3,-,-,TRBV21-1,TGTGCCCCCCAGCCGGGACACCTGACAGATACGCAGTATTTT,CAPQPGHLTDTQYF
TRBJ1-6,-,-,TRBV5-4,TGTGCCAGCAGCTTGGCAGAACCCAATTCACCCCTCCACTTT,CASSLAEPNSPLHF
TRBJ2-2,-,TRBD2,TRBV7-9,TGTGCCAGCAGGACGGAGCGGGAGGGCCTGGGCACCGGGGAGCTGTTTTTT,CASRTEREGLGTGELFF
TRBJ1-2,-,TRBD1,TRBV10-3,TGTGCCATCAGTGAGTTGACAGGGGATGGCTACACCTTC,CAISELTGDGYTF
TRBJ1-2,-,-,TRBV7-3,TGTGCCAGCAGCTCGATGGAGGGGCGCGTTGGTGGCTACACCTTC,CASSSMEGRVGGYTF
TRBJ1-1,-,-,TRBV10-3,TGTGCCATCAGTGAGTCGAGTGTAGCAGCTTTCTTT,CAISESSVAAFF
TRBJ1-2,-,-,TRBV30,TGTGCCTGGAGTAAGGGGTTCGACGATGGCTACACCTTC,CAWSKGFDDGYTF
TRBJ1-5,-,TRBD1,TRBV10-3,TGTGCCACCCGGACAGGGGGCGGTGGTAGCAATCAGCCCCAGCATTTT,CATRTGGGGSNQPQHF
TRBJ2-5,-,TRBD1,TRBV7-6,TGTGCCAGCAGCCGCCCCGAGGGACAGGGGGCATCCGAGACCCAGTACTTC,CASSRPEGQGASETQYF
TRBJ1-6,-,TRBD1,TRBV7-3,TGTGCCAGCAGCTTGTCGACAGGGTTAGGTTCACCCCTCCACTTT,CASSLSTGLGSPLHF
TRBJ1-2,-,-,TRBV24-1,TGTGCCACGACTGGCCCTCTTATCCCCCACTATGGCTACACCTTC,CATTGPLIPHYGYTF
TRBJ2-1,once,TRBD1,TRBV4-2,TGTGCCAGCAGCCCCGACAGGGCCTACAATGAGCAGTTCTTC,CASSPDRAYNEQFF
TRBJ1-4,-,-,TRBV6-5,TGTGCCAGCAGTTACCGAGCAACTAATGAAAAACTGTTTTTT,CASSYRATNEKLFF
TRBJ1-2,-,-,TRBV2,TGTGCCAGCAGTAGTGGGCTTCGACGAGGCTACACCTTC,CASSSGLRRGYTF
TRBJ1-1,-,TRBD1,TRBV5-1,TGCGCCAGCAGCTTGGCTACCAGGGGGCACACTGAAGCTTTCTTT,CASSLATRGHTEAFF
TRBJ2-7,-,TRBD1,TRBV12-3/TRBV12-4,TGTGCCAGCAGGGGACAGGGCACCTACGAGCAGTACTTC,CASRGQGTYEQYF
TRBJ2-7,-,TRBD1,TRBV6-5,TGTGCCAGCACTATGACAGGGTCGGGCTACGAGCAGTACTTC,CASTMTGSGYEQYF
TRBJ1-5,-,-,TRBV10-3,TGTGCCATCAGTATCGACAGTAGCAATCAGCCCCAGCATTTT,CAISIDSSNQPQHF
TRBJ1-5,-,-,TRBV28,TGTGCCAGCAGTTCCCCCCAAGGGGGTACTAATCAGCCCCAGCATTTT,CASSSPQGGTNQPQHF
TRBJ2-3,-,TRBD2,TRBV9,TGTGCCAGCAGCGCCGATAGCGGGAGGGCAGATACGCAGTATTTT,CASSADSGRADTQYF
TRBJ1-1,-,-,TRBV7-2,TGTGCCAGCAGCTTACAACCGTCAGTTAACACTGAAGCTTTCTTT,CASSLQPSVNTEAFF
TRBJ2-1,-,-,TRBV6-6,TGTGCCAGCAGTTACGGTACAGGGAGCAATGAGCAGTTCTTC,CASSYGTGSNEQFF
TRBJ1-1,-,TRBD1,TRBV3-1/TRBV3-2,TGTGCCAGCAGCCCGGTCCCGGGACAGGGATTGAACACTGAAGCTTTCTTT,CASSPVPGQGLNTEAFF
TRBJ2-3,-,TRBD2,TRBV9,TGTGCCAGCGACAAGACTAGCGGTGTCGGAGATACGCAGTATTTT,CASDKTSGVGDTQYF
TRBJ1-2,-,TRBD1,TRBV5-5,TGTGCCAGCAGTCAAGGGACAGGGGGGGATGGCTACACCTTC,CASSQGTGGDGYTF